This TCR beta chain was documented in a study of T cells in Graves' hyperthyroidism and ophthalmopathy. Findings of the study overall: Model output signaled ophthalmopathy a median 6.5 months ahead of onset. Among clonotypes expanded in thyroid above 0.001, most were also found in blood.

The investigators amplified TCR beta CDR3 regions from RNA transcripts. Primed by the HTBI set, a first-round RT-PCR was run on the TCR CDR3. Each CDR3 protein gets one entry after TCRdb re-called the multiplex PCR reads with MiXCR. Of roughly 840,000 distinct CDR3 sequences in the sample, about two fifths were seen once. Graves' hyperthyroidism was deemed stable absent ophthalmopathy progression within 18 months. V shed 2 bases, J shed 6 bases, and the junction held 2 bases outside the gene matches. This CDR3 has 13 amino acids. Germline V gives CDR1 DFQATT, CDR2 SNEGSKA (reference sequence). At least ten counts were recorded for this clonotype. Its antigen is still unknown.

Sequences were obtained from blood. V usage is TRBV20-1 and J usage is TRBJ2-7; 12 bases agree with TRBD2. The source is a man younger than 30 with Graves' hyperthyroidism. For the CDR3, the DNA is TGCAGTGCTAGACTAGCGGGAGGGCTCGAGCAGTACTTC. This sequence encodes CSARLAGGLEQYF.